The 6 T cell receptor beta chains presented below share a single source sample, sequenced in a study of shared clonotypes between healthy human individuals. Profiled with immunoSEQ multiplex PCR; TCRdb holds only in-frame clones, not every one. Among a few million clones listed, roughly 93% were seen once. The specimen sequenced was naive CD4+ T cells from PBMCs. The subset here: CD45RA+ positively selected. The receptors here all came from a man between 18 and 35 years old in good health. Some clones in this sample may be carry-over from other donors' samples.

This chain connects TRBV7-3 to TRBJ2-3; D remains ambiguous. CDR3 length: 15 residues. The germline V and J ends were trimmed by 5 bases and 2 bases, with 14 bases remaining between them. CDR1 and CDR2 (germline): SGHTA, FQGTGA. The CDR3, as DNA: TGTGCCAGCAGCGAAACTCGGAGTCTCACAGATACGCAGTATTTT. Translating gives CASSETRSLTDTQYF.

The J gene is TRBJ1-1, the V gene TRBV28; D may be TRBD1 (5 bases). V lost 2 bases and J lost 11, with 18 bases in between. CDR1 is MDHEN and CDR2 is SYDVKM in the germline V gene. The CDR3 totals 14 residues. As DNA, the CDR3 is TGTGCCAGCAGTTTAAGCAGGGATTTTAATAGCGCTTTCTTT. The encoded protein is CASSLSRDFNSAFF.

The CDR3 DNA reads as TGTGCCAGCAGCTTACGACTAGCGGGCCACAATGAGCAGTTCTTC. Translated: CASSLRLAGHNEQFF. The V gene is TRBV7-9, the J gene TRBJ2-1; 10 positions agree with TRBD2. The germline CDR1 and CDR2 sequences are SEHNR and FQNEAQ (reference sequence). V shed 2 bases, J shed 5 bases, and the junction held 3 bases outside the gene matches. This CDR3 has 15 amino acids.

Regarding this clone: Just one base apart from a much larger clone, this may be a read error. The same CDR3 arises from other DNA sequences in this sample as well. This sequence joins TRBV2 and TRBJ1-1; D is possibly TRBD1 (5 bases). This CDR3 is built from 13 residues. The V and J ends lost 2 bases and 2 bases respectively, with 6 bases between them. Germline V gene data show CDR1 as SNHLY and CDR2 as FYNNEI. The DNA for the CDR3 is TGTGCCAGCAGTGAACAGGGAAACACTGAAGCTTTCTTT. Protein sequence: CASSEQGNTEAFF.

The chain has TRBV19 and TRBJ2-1; 8 bases map to TRBD2. V shed 7 bases and J 0 bases; nucleotides not matched to a gene: 8. CDR1 is LNHDA, CDR2 SQIVND, per germline (reference sequence). This CDR3 has 16 residues. The CDR3 region is CASKTYSGVSYNEQFF. The CDR3 DNA reads TGTGCCAGTAAAACCTATAGCGGGGTCTCCTACAATGAGCAGTTCTTC. The entire variable domain, with the rest obtained from reference TRBV19 and TRBJ2-1, is as follows: DGGITQSPKYLFRKEGQNVTLSCEQNLNHDAMYWYRQDPGQGLRLIYYSQIVNDFQKGDIAEGYSVSREKKESFPLTVTSAQKNPTAFYLCASKTYSGVSYNEQFFGPGTRLTVL.

This sequence joins TRBV2 and TRBJ1-2; no reliable D call. The CDR3 spans 13 residues. Germline lookup yields CDR1 SNHLY and CDR2 FYNNEI. The V end was cut by 10 bases, the J end by 0 bases, with 12 bases between. DNA for the CDR3: TGTGCCACCTCAGTTGATGCTAACTATGGCTACACCTTC. It translates to CATSVDANYGYTF.